Sequencing of this T cell receptor beta chain was carried out in a study of high-grade serous ovarian cancer treatment subgroups. Turning to the study itself: Samples averaged approximately 15,000 reads and approximately 7,000 unique TCR beta rearrangements.

Sequencing was performed with immunoSEQ multiplex PCR; in TCRdb, only in-frame clones are kept and a portion is missing. The top ten clones hold around 9% of a sample with about 5,200 clones, about three quarters of them seen once. The tumor samples were collected prior to definitive surgery or chemotherapy. Study-wide findings and caveats: Bulk tumor TCR sequencing gave no spatial information. Repertoire analysis covered CDR3 alone, not CDR1 or CDR2. Repertoire similarity ranged roughly 0.11 to 0.85 between tumors of one patient.

On this clone: Antigen: not known.

The CDR3 contains 13 residues. V dropped 5 bases and J dropped 1 base, with 8 bases sitting between them. Looked up from germline, CDR1 is SEHNR and CDR2 is FQNEAQ (reference sequence). This TCR derives from a human donor with high-grade serous ovarian cancer. This chain connects TRBV7-9 to TRBJ1-2; TRBD1 is a possible D gene (5 bases). The sample consisted of tumor tissue. CDR3 nucleotides: TGTGCCAGCAGCACCGACAGTAACTATGGCTACACCTTC. Translated: CASSTDSNYGYTF.